This T cell receptor (beta chain) was observed in a study of human T cells and chemical hapten exposure. Study findings and constraints: Expanded TCR sets contained significantly more large CDR3 similarity clusters than controls.

Time point given: pre-sensitization, week 0. Sample treatment: therapeutic diphenylcyclopropenone sensitization with weekly scalp DPC. This clonotype was observed at least ten times. What it recognizes is unknown. MiXCR was run by TCRdb on the RACE reads, yielding one entry per CDR3 protein. The sample has roughly 100,000 distinct CDR3 sequences; about 10% are singletons. Germline V gene lookup returns CDR1 KGHSH and CDR2 LQKENI. This CDR3 contains 14 residues. V lost 1 base to trimming and J lost 3 bases, with 6 bases between them. This chain connects TRBV18 to TRBJ1-4; weak D call: TRBD1 (6 bases). The sample consisted of whole blood, taken in connection with sensitization to the hapten diphenylcyclopropenone (DPC). The TCR was taken from a woman aged 55-75 years with alopecia areata. Some clones in this sample may be carry-over from other donors' samples. For the CDR3, the DNA is TGTGCCAGCTCACCACGACAGGCTAATGAAAAACTGTTTTTT. Translated: CASSPRQANEKLFF.